Listed here are 9 T cell receptor beta chains from one sample, sequenced in a study of blood T cell repertoires in COVID-19. Assay used: immunoSEQ multiplex PCR; TCRdb lists only in-frame clones, some missing. The repertoire holds about 670,000 clones, with about 90% as singletons. Sequences were obtained from peripheral blood. Receptor source: a woman aged 18 to 35 with acute or convalescent COVID-19.

J is TRBJ2-2 and V is TRBV2; unclear D gene. The V and J ends lost 9 bases and 6 bases respectively, with 11 bases between them. This CDR3 is 12 amino acids long. CDR1 and CDR2 from the germline V gene are SNHLY and FYNNEI. Here the CDR3 DNA reads TGTGCCAGTCAGGTTATCTCCGGGGAGCTGTTTTTT. Translating gives CASQVISGELFF.

This CDR3 reads CASSYSSQAGGGEAFF. CDR3 in DNA: TGTGCCAGCAGTTACTCGTCGCAGGCGGGAGGAGGTGAAGCTTTCTTT. V is TRBV6-5 and J is TRBJ1-1; D is undetermined. The CDR3 loop spans 16 amino acids. Germline CDR1 and CDR2: MNHEY and SVGAGI. V was clipped by 0 bases and J by 7 bases, with 18 bases between them.

The V gene is TRBV3-1 (or the pseudogene TRBV3-2), the J gene TRBJ1-5; no reliable D call. Germline loops: CDR1 LGHDT, CDR2 YNNKEL (reference sequence). With 4 bases removed from V and 7 bases from J, the gap between germline ends came to 8 bases. The CDR3 covers 12 residues. CDR3 sequence: CASSPLGQPQHF. CDR3 in DNA: TGTGCCAGCAGCCCCTTGGGCCAGCCCCAGCATTTT.

The V call is TRBV7-9, the J call TRBJ2-3, with 7 bases matching TRBD1. CDR3 length: 15 residues. Germline V gives CDR1 SEHNR, CDR2 FQNEAQ (reference sequence). The ends lost 1 base at V and 2 bases at J; junction bases unmatched: 3. The CDR3 loop reads CASSLGDRVTDTQYF. Here the CDR3 DNA reads TGTGCCAGCAGCTTAGGCGACAGGGTCACAGATACGCAGTATTTT.

The rearrangement links TRBV19 to TRBJ1-2; the match to TRBD1 covers 10 bases. V was clipped by 4 bases and J by 3 bases; unmatched bases: 5. The germline CDR1 and CDR2 sequences are LNHDA and SQIVND (reference sequence). The CDR3 runs to 15 residues. Written as DNA, the CDR3 is TGTGCCAGTAGTAATCGCGGGACAGGGGACTATGGCTACACCTTC. Translating it yields CASSNRGTGDYGYTF. The variable domain in full, completed from reference TRBV19 and TRBJ1-2, reads DGGITQSPKYLFRKEGQNVTLSCEQNLNHDAMYWYRQDPGQGLRLIYYSQIVNDFQKGDIAEGYSVSREKKESFPLTVTSAQKNPTAFYLCASSNRGTGDYGYTFGSGTRLTVV.

The chain has TRBV4-3 and TRBJ1-1; a weak D match, TRBD1 (6 bases). Germline-derived CDR1 and CDR2 are LGHNA and YSLEER. The CDR3 runs 14 residues. V was pared by 0 bases and J by 11 bases, with 16 bases between. CDR3 in DNA: TGCGCCAGCAGCCAAGAGGGACATCTCGGATTGGCTTTCTTT. This sequence encodes CASSQEGHLGLAFF.

The genes are TRBV11-3 and TRBJ2-5; possibly TRBD2 for D (6 bases). Germline lookup yields CDR1 SGHNT and CDR2 YENEEA. The germline V and J ends were trimmed by 0 bases and 9 bases, with 11 bases remaining between them. The CDR3 runs to 13 residues. In DNA, the CDR3 is TGTGCCAGCAGCTTAGAGAGCGGGTCGGCCCAGTACTTC. It translates to CASSLESGSAQYF.

The chain uses TRBV10-1 and TRBJ1-5; a possible D gene is TRBD1 (6 bases). The CDR3 runs to 15 residues. Deletions cut 6 bases from V and 2 bases from J, with 14 bases between. From germline, CDR1 is WNHNN and CDR2 SYGVQD (reference sequence). CDR3 sequence reads: CASSERGNCNQPQHF. CDR3 DNA sequence: TGCGCCAGCAGCGAGAGGGGGAATTGCAATCAGCCCCAGCATTTT.

The chain couples TRBV2 to TRBJ1-1, with a tentative D call TRBD1 (5 bases). The V end was cut by 6 bases, the J end by 5 bases, with 16 bases between. CDR1 is SNHLY and CDR2 is FYNNEI in the germline V gene. The CDR3 length is 14 residues. For the CDR3, the DNA is TGTGCCAGCAGACCGGGGGGGGACTGGACTGAAGCTTTCTTT. Its translation is CASRPGGDWTEAFF.